Below are 2 T cell receptor beta chains sequenced from a single sample in a study of tumor-infiltrating lymphocytes in oesophageal squamous cell carcinoma. MiXCR, run by TCRdb on the PCR reads, gives a single entry per CDR3 protein. The sample consists of around 19,000 distinct CDR3 sequences, 35% to 45% of them appearing once. Sample: normal esophageal tissue next to the tumor. Receptors were obtained from a female donor with esophageal squamous cell carcinoma.

This clonotype was detected ten times or more. A much larger clone differs by one base, so this may be a read error. This chain links TRBV11-3 with TRBJ2-1, with D possibly TRBD2 on 5 matching bases. The end of the DNA is better explained by TRBJ2-7, so the J call may be wrong. The germline V gene has CDR1 SGHNT and CDR2 YENEEA. This CDR3 is 13 amino acids long. CDR3 loop: CASSPGLYNEQYF. CDR3 nucleotides: TGTGCCAGCAGCCCTGGACTCTACAATGAGCAGTACTTC.

V gene TRBV5-1 combines with J gene TRBJ2-3; maybe TRBD1 (6 bases). With 4 bases removed from V and 7 bases from J, the gap between germline ends came to 13 bases. This CDR3 comprises 13 residues. Germline loops: CDR1 SGHRS, CDR2 YFSETQ. CDR3 nucleotides: TGCGCCAGCAGCCCCGGGGACACCTATACGCAGTATTTT. Translation: CASSPGDTYTQYF. The entire variable domain, with the rest obtained from reference TRBV5-1 and TRBJ2-3, is as follows: KAGVTQTPRYLIKTRGQQVTLSCSPISGHRSVSWYQQTPGQGLQFLFEYFSETQRNKGNFPGRFSGRQFSNSRSEMNVSTLELGDSALYLCASSPGDTYTQYFGPGTRLTVL.